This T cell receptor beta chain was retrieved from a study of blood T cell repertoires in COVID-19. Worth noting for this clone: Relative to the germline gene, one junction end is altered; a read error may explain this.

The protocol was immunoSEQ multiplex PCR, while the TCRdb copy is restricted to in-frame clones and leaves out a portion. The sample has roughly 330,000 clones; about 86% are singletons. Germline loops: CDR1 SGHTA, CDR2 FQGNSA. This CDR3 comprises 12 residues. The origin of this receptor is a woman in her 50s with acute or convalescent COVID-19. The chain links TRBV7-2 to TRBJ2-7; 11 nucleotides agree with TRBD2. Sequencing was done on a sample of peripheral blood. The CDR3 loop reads CASSSGTSGYHF. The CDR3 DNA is TGTGCCAGCAGTTCCGGGACTAGCGGTTATCACTTC.